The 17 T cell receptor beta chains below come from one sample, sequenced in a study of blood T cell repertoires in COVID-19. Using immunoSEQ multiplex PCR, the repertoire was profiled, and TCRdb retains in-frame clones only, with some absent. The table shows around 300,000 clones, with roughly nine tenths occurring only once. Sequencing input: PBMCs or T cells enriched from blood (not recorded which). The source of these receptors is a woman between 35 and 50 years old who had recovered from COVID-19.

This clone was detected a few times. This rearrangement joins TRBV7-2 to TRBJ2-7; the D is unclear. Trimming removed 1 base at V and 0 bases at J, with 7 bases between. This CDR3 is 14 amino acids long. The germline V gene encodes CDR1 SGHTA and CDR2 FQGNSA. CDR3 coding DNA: TGTGCCAGCAGCTTAGAGACAACCTCCTACGAGCAGTACTTC. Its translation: CASSLETTSYEQYF.

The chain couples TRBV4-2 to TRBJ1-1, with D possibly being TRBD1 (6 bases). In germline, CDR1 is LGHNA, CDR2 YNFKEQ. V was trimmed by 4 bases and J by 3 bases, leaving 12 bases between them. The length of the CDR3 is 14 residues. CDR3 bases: TGTGCCAGCAGCCTGAGGGGGTCGGACACTGAAGCTTTCTTT. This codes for CASSLRGSDTEAFF.

In nucleotides, the CDR3 is TGTGCCAGCAGGAGAGACAGGGGAATCTACGAGCAGTACTTC. Amino acid sequence: CASRRDRGIYEQYF. The chain combines TRBV27 with TRBJ2-7; 8 nucleotides agree with TRBD1. V shed 6 bases and J 3 bases; nucleotides not matched to a gene: 7. There are 14 residues in the CDR3. In germline, CDR1 is MNHEY, CDR2 SMNVEV (reference sequence).

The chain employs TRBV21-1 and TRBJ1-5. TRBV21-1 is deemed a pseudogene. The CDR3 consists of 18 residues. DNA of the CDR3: TGTGCCAGCAGCAAAGGGGACAGCGGGAGACTTAGCAATCAGCCCCAGCATTTT. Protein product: CASSKGDSGRLSNQPQHF.

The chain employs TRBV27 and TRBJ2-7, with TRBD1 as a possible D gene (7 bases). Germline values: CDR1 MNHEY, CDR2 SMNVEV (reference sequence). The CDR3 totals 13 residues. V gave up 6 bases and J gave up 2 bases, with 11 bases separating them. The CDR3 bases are TGTGCCAGCAGCCAGGGGGGTCCCTACGAGCAGTACTTC. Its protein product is CASSQGGPYEQYF.

The CDR3 protein is CASSPSGITDTQYF. CDR3 nucleotide sequence: TGCGCCAGCAGTCCTAGCGGGATCACAGATACGCAGTATTTT. The J gene is TRBJ2-3, the V gene TRBV5-1; 9 bases are a match to TRBD2. CDR3 size: 14 residues. The germline gives CDR1 SGHRS, CDR2 YFSETQ. The J segment lost 2 bases and the V segment lost 5 bases, leaving 3 bases of the junction unmatched.

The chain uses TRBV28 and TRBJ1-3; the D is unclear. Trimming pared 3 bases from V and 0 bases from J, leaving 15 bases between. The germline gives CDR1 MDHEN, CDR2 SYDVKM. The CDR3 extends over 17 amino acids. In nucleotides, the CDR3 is TGTGCCAGCAGTTTCGCGAGGGTACGGGGCTCTGGAAACACCATATATTTT. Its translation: CASSFARVRGSGNTIYF.

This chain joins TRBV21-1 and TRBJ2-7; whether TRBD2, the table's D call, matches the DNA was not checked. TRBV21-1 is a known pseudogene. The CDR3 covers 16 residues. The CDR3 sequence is CASSKEGGAGDYEQYF. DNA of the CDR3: TGTGCCAGCAGCAAAGAGGGGGGAGCGGGAGACTACGAGCAGTACTTC.

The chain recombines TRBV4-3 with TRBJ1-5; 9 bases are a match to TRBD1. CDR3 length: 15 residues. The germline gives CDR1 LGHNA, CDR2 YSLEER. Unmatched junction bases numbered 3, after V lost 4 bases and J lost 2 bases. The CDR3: CASSLDRGGNQPQHF. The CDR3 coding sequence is TGCGCCAGCAGCCTGGACAGGGGTGGCAATCAGCCCCAGCATTTT.

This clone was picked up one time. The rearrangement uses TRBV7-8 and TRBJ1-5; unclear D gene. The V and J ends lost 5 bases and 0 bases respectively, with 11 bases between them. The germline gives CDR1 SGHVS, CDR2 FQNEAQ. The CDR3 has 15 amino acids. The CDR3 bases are TGTGCCAGCAGCGGTGACACATTTAGCAATCAGCCCCAGCATTTT. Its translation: CASSGDTFSNQPQHF.

CDR3 amino acids: CASSLEAPDSSYNSPLHF. DNA for the CDR3: TGTGCCAGCAGCTTAGAGGCCCCAGACAGCTCCTATAATTCACCCCTCCACTTT. The V call is TRBV7-6, the J call TRBJ1-6, with TRBD1 as a possible D gene (5 bases). V was trimmed by 1 base and J by 0 bases, leaving 13 bases between them. The CDR3 extends over 18 amino acids. CDR1 and CDR2 (germline): SGHVS, FNYEAQ.

The CDR3 reads CASSLESSGLNTIYF. The CDR3 region has the DNA TGTGCCAGCAGCTTAGAGTCCAGCGGATTAAACACCATATATTTT. The chain links TRBV13 to TRBJ1-3; D is ambiguous. The CDR3 extends over 15 amino acids. The V gene's germline CDR1 is PRHDT and CDR2 FYEKMQ (reference sequence). V was clipped by 1 base and J by 6 bases, with 13 bases between them.

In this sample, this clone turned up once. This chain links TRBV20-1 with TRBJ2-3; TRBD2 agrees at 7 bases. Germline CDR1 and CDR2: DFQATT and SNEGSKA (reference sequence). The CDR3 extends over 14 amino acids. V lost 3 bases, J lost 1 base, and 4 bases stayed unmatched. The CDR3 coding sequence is TGCAGTGCTAGTAGACTAGCAGGCACAGATACGCAGTATTTT. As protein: CSASRLAGTDTQYF.

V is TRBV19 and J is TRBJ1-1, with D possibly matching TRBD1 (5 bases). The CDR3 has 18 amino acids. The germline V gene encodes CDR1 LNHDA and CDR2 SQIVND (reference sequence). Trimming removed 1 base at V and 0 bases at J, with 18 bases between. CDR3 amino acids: CASSIGTRRGRMNTEAFF. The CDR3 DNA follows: TGTGCCAGTAGTATAGGAACACGGAGGGGACGCATGAACACTGAAGCTTTCTTT.

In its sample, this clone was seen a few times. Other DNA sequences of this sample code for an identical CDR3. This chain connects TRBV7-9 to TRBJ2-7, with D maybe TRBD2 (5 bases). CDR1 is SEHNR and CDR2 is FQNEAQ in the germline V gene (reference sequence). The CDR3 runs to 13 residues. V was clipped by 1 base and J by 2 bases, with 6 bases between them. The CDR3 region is CASSLGGPYEQYF. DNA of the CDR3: TGTGCCAGCAGCTTAGGCGGGCCCTACGAGCAGTACTTC.

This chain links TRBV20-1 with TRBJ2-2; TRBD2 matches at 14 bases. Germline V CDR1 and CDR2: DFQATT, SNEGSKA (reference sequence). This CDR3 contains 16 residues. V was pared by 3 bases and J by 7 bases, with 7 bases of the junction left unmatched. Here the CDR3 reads CSASFGLAGGSGELFF. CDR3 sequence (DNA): TGCAGTGCTAGTTTTGGACTAGCGGGAGGTAGCGGGGAGCTGTTTTTT.

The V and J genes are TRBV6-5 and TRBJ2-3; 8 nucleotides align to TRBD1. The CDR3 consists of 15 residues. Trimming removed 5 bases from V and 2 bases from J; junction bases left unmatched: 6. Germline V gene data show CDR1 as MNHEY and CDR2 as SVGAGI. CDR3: CASSPRTGYTDTQYF. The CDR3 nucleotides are TGTGCCAGCAGTCCACGGACAGGGTACACAGATACGCAGTATTTT.